One sample yielded the 27 T cell receptor beta chains listed below, sequenced in a study of blood T cell repertoires in COVID-19. Profiled with immunoSEQ multiplex PCR; TCRdb holds only in-frame clones, not every one. The table lists 200,000 to 250,000 clones, about nine tenths of them singletons. Sequencing was done on a sample of peripheral blood. The receptors here all came from a woman aged 60-75 years who had recovered from COVID-19.

J is TRBJ1-6 and V is TRBV5-5; 7 bases align to TRBD1. Germline CDR1 SGHKS, CDR2 YYEKEE (reference sequence). CDR3 size: 15 residues. With V trimmed by 2 bases and J by 6 bases, 5 bases remained unmatched. Here the CDR3 reads CASSFSGTANSPLHF. CDR3 sequence (DNA): TGTGCCAGCAGCTTTTCTGGGACAGCTAATTCACCCCTCCACTTT.

J is TRBJ2-1 and V is TRBV28; D is unresolved. The CDR3 extends over 15 amino acids. V was clipped by 5 bases and J by 4 bases, with 15 bases between them. Germline CDR1 and CDR2: MDHEN and SYDVKM. DNA of the CDR3: TGTGCCAGCAGTACATTCACACACCATTACAATGAGCAGTTCTTC. It translates to CASSTFTHHYNEQFF. Variable domain in full (rest from reference TRBV28 and TRBJ2-1): DVKVTQSSRYLVKRTGEKVFLECVQDMDHENMFWYRQDPGLGLRLIYFSYDVKMKEKGDIPEGYSVSREKKERFSLILESASTNQTSMYLCASSTFTHHYNEQFFGPGTRLTVL.

The chain has TRBV10-3 and TRBJ1-3; D unresolved. Per germline, CDR1 ENHRY and CDR2 SYGVKD. V was clipped by 0 bases and J by 0 bases, with 9 bases between them. CDR3 length: 16 residues. This CDR3 reads CAISESISSSGNTIYF. Here the CDR3 DNA reads TGTGCCATCAGTGAGTCGATATCGAGCTCTGGAAACACCATATATTTT.

The chain combines TRBV5-1 with TRBJ2-1; 14 nucleotides agree with TRBD2. The CDR3 loop spans 15 amino acids. The germline CDR1 and CDR2 sequences are SGHRS and YFSETQ. After removal of 4 bases from V and 5 bases from J, the junction contained 2 bases not matched to a gene. CDR3 protein: CASSGLAGGHNEQFF. The CDR3 DNA sequence: TGCGCCAGCAGCGGACTAGCGGGGGGTCACAATGAGCAGTTCTTC. Full variable domain (remainder filled in from reference TRBV5-1 and TRBJ2-1): KAGVTQTPRYLIKTRGQQVTLSCSPISGHRSVSWYQQTPGQGLQFLFEYFSETQRNKGNFPGRFSGRQFSNSRSEMNVSTLELGDSALYLCASSGLAGGHNEQFFGPGTRLTVL.

CDR3 bases: TGTGCCAGCAGCTTAGGCCGGAACTATAGCAATCAGCCCCAGCATTTT. It translates to CASSLGRNYSNQPQHF. The chain joins TRBV7-6 to TRBJ1-5; D gene ambiguous. CDR1 is SGHVS and CDR2 is FNYEAQ in the germline V gene. Trimming pared 1 base from V and 0 bases from J, leaving 10 bases between. This CDR3 is built from 16 residues. Full variable domain (rest looked up from reference TRBV7-6 and TRBJ1-5): GAGVSQSPRYKVTKRGQDVALRCDPISGHVSLYWYRQALGQGPEFLTYFNYEAQQDKSGLPNDRFSAERPEGSISTLTIQRTEQRDSAMYRCASSLGRNYSNQPQHFGDGTRLSIL.

The chain employs TRBV5-6 and TRBJ1-3; D is possibly TRBD1 (6 bases). CDR3 length: 13 amino acids. Germline V gives CDR1 SGHDT, CDR2 YYEEEE. The V end lost 4 bases, the J end lost 9 bases, and 14 bases lay between the germline ends. The CDR3 DNA reads TGTGCCAGCAGCATCCAGGGGATACCCACCATATATTTT. This encodes CASSIQGIPTIYF.

This rearrangement joins TRBV15 to TRBJ1-4; D unclear. Germline CDR1 reads LNHNV; CDR2 reads YYDKDF (reference sequence). V lost 5 bases and J 6 bases, leaving 13 bases between the germline ends. The CDR3 is made up of 14 amino acids. CDR3 nucleotide sequence: TGTGCCACCAGCCGAAGCAGGATGGATGAAAAACTGTTTTTT. It encodes CATSRSRMDEKLFF. The whole variable domain, remainder taken from reference TRBV15 and TRBJ1-4, is DAMVIQNPRYQVTQFGKPVTLSCSQTLNHNVMYWYQQKSSQAPKLLFHYYDKDFNNEADTPDNFQSRRPNTSFCFLDIRSPGLGDTAMYLCATSRSRMDEKLFFGSGTQLSVL.

The V call is TRBV4-1, the J call TRBJ1-3; perhaps TRBD1 as D (6 bases). Trimming cost V 5 bases and J 1 base, with 9 bases left between them. Germline-derived CDR1 and CDR2 are MGHRA and YSYEKL. The CDR3 has 14 residues. Written as DNA, the CDR3 is TGCGCCAGCAGCGGGGGCAGGTCTGGAAACACCATATATTTT. It is translated as CASSGGRSGNTIYF.

This rearrangement joins TRBV27 to TRBJ1-2; tentative D call: TRBD1 (5 bases). This CDR3 spans 14 amino acids. Per germline, CDR1 MNHEY and CDR2 SMNVEV (reference sequence). The V end lost 8 bases, the J end lost 4 bases, and 17 bases lay between the germline ends. The CDR3, as DNA: TGTGCCAGCCGAAACCGCGGGGGGGGCTATGGCTACACCTTC. It encodes CASRNRGGGYGYTF.

J is TRBJ2-7 and V is TRBV28, with a tentative D call TRBD1 (5 bases). The germline gives CDR1 MDHEN, CDR2 SYDVKM. This CDR3 is built from 14 residues. Between the trimmed V and J ends, which lost 3 bases and 7 bases, there was a span of 16 bases. The CDR3 region is CASSFDVRVWEQYF. The CDR3 bases are TGTGCCAGCAGTTTTGATGTCAGGGTCTGGGAGCAGTACTTC.

The J gene is TRBJ1-3, the V gene TRBV5-1, with 8 positions matching TRBD1. This CDR3 is 14 amino acids long. V lost 3 bases to trimming and J lost 3 bases; unmatched junction nucleotides: 2. Germline CDR1 SGHRS, CDR2 YFSETQ. CDR3 residues: CASSSGGSGNTIYF. The CDR3 DNA reads TGCGCCAGCAGCTCAGGGGGCAGTGGAAACACCATATATTTT. Drawing the rest from reference TRBV5-1 and TRBJ1-3, the complete variable domain is KAGVTQTPRYLIKTRGQQVTLSCSPISGHRSVSWYQQTPGQGLQFLFEYFSETQRNKGNFPGRFSGRQFSNSRSEMNVSTLELGDSALYLCASSSGGSGNTIYFGEGSWLTVV.

The chain couples TRBV6-5 to TRBJ2-7, with D tentatively TRBD1 (6 bases). The germline CDR1 and CDR2 sequences are MNHEY and SVGAGI. The V end lost 0 bases, the J end lost 2 bases, and 8 bases lay between the germline ends. The CDR3 is 14 amino acids. The CDR3 loop reads CASSYSRGAYEQYF. The CDR3 DNA follows: TGTGCCAGCAGTTACTCCAGGGGAGCCTACGAGCAGTACTTC.

The chain joins TRBV2 to TRBJ2-1; 7 bases are shared with TRBD1. With 6 bases clipped from V and 15 bases from J, the junction kept 5 bases outside the gene matches. The CDR3 covers 10 residues. CDR1 is SNHLY and CDR2 is FYNNEI in the germline V gene. CDR3: CASRRDSVFF. DNA for the CDR3: TGTGCCAGCAGACGGGACAGTGTGTTCTTC.

This rearrangement joins TRBV5-6 to TRBJ1-1; TRBD1 is a possible D gene (5 bases). CDR1 SGHDT and CDR2 YYEEEE come from the germline V gene. V was pared by 4 bases and J by 8 bases, with 12 bases between. The CDR3 covers 12 residues. This CDR3 is CASSRGLSEAFF. CDR3 DNA sequence: TGTGCCAGCAGCCGGGGACTGTCCGAAGCTTTCTTT.

V usage is TRBV5-4 and J usage is TRBJ1-3; TRBD1 agrees at 9 bases. Germline CDR1 and CDR2: SGHNT and YYREEE (reference sequence). The CDR3 length is 18 residues. The V segment lost 3 bases and the J segment 0 bases; nucleotides outside the gene matches: 10. The CDR3 coding sequence is TGTGCCAGCAGCTGGGACAGGGTCCAGTCGGACTCTGGAAACACCATATATTTT. It translates to CASSWDRVQSDSGNTIYF.

Concerning this clone: At one end, the junction sequence differs from germline, possibly due to a read error. The chain joins TRBV7-7 to TRBJ2-1; D might be TRBD2 (6 bases). Germline assignment: CDR1 SSHAT and CDR2 FNYEAQ (reference sequence). The CDR3 is made up of 16 amino acids. The CDR3 DNA reads TGTGCTAGCAGCTTAGCGGCGCGGGCCCCCTACAATGAGCAGTTCTTC. Encoded protein: CASSLAARAPYNEQFF.

This clone was seen a single time. This chain links TRBV6-5 with TRBJ2-1, with 11 bases that match TRBD2. The CDR3 has 14 residues. Trimming cost V 9 bases and J 7 bases; bases outside gene matches: 8. Germline assignment: CDR1 MNHEY and CDR2 SVGAGI. The CDR3: CASPLAGAMNEQFF. The CDR3 nucleotides are TGTGCCAGTCCACTAGCGGGGGCAATGAATGAGCAGTTCTTC.

The V and J genes are TRBV7-2 and TRBJ2-1, with 7 positions matching TRBD2. V lost 4 bases to trimming and J lost 7 bases; unmatched junction nucleotides: 1. The CDR3 extends over 12 amino acids. Germline V CDR1 and CDR2: SGHTA, FQGNSA. In DNA form, the CDR3 reads TGTGCCAGCAGCTCCGGGGGGAATGAGCAGTTCTTC. Translation: CASSSGGNEQFF.

The rearrangement joins TRBV29-1 to TRBJ1-3; 7 nucleotides agree with TRBD1. Germline CDR1 reads SQVTM; CDR2 reads ANQGSEA. Unmatched junction bases numbered 10, after V lost 6 bases and J lost 8 bases. This CDR3 spans 13 amino acids. This chain's CDR3 is CSVAGQARDTIYF. In nucleotides, the CDR3 is TGCAGCGTCGCTGGACAGGCCCGGGACACCATATATTTT.

The rearrangement uses TRBV5-4 and TRBJ2-7; TRBD1 matches at 9 bases. The germline V gene encodes CDR1 SGHNT and CDR2 YYREEE (reference sequence). V dropped 3 bases and J dropped 6; count of bases not matched to a gene: 13. This CDR3 is built from 16 residues. CDR3 in amino acids: CASSYTGGGYPPEQYF. CDR3 DNA sequence: TGTGCCAGCAGCTACACAGGGGGCGGATACCCCCCCGAGCAGTACTTC.

The chain links TRBV5-8 to TRBJ1-3; D not resolved. The germline CDR1 and CDR2 sequences are SGHTS and YDEGEE. The germline V and J ends were trimmed by 0 bases and 0 bases, with 4 bases remaining between them. This CDR3 has 14 residues. The CDR3 DNA sequence: TGTGCCAGCAGCTTGGCTCTCTCTGGAAACACCATATATTTT. Its protein product is CASSLALSGNTIYF.

The chain links TRBV2 to TRBJ2-7; D gene unclear. This CDR3 contains 15 residues. Germline CDR1 is SNHLY and CDR2 is FYNNEI. V lost 7 bases, J lost 3 bases, and 19 bases lay in between. CDR3 DNA: TGTGCCAGCATCGCGAACAGTGGTAGTTTCTACGAGCAGTACTTC. It specifies CASIANSGSFYEQYF.

The table lists this clone with a count of one. V is TRBV5-4 and J is TRBJ1-3, with D hard to call. Trimming shortened V by 0 bases and J by 4 bases, and 11 bases separated the two germline ends. Germline-derived CDR1 and CDR2 are SGHNT and YYREEE (reference sequence). The CDR3 totals 15 residues. CDR3 amino acids: CASSLGREMGNTIYF. The CDR3 DNA sequence: TGTGCCAGCAGCTTGGGGCGGGAAATGGGAAACACCATATATTTT.

V and J are TRBV5-4 and TRBJ2-1; 11 nucleotides align to TRBD2. Trimming took 4 bases from V and 8 from J; bases not matched to a gene: 11. Germline V gene sequence: CDR1 SGHNT, CDR2 YYREEE (reference sequence). CDR3 length equals 16 residues. The CDR3 DNA reads TGTGCCAGCAGCCCCCATAGCGGGGGGGCCGGGGATGAGCAGTTCTTC. Translating gives CASSPHSGGAGDEQFF.

In DNA form, the CDR3 reads TGTGCCAGCAGCGTGGGGACAGGATGGACAGCTAATGAAAAACTGTTTTTT. The encoded protein is CASSVGTGWTANEKLFF. The chain employs TRBV5-6 and TRBJ1-4, with 8 bases identical to TRBD1. The CDR3 extends over 17 amino acids. CDR1 SGHDT and CDR2 YYEEEE come from the germline V gene. Germline trimming cut 4 bases from V and 3 bases from J; bases unmatched to any gene: 11.

This clone was recorded only once. The chain recombines TRBV5-4 with TRBJ2-2; TRBD2 matches at 9 bases. The CDR3 has 16 amino acids. The V gene's germline CDR1 is SGHNT and CDR2 YYREEE (reference sequence). V was pared by 5 bases and J by 5 bases, with 10 bases of the junction left unmatched. Written as DNA, the CDR3 is TGTGCCAGCAGGGTAGCGGGGGCCTTGAGTACCGGGGAGCTGTTTTTT. It specifies CASRVAGALSTGELFF. Combining the CDR3 with reference TRBV5-4 and TRBJ2-2 gives the whole variable domain ETGVTQSPTHLIKTRGQQVTLRCSSQSGHNTVSWYQQALGQGPQFIFQYYREEENGRGNFPPRFSGLQFPNYSSELNVNALELDDSALYLCASRVAGALSTGELFFGEGSRLTVL.

In this sample, this clone turned up once. CDR3 coding DNA: TGTGCCAGCAGCGTAGTAGCAGGACAGGGAGGATCGAATGAGCAGTTCTTC. This encodes CASSVVAGQGGSNEQFF. The chain recombines TRBV9 with TRBJ2-1; 8 nucleotides align to TRBD1. V shed 0 bases, J shed 7 bases, and the junction held 12 bases outside the gene matches. The CDR3 is 17 residues long. Germline CDR1 reads SGDLS; CDR2 reads YYNGEE.